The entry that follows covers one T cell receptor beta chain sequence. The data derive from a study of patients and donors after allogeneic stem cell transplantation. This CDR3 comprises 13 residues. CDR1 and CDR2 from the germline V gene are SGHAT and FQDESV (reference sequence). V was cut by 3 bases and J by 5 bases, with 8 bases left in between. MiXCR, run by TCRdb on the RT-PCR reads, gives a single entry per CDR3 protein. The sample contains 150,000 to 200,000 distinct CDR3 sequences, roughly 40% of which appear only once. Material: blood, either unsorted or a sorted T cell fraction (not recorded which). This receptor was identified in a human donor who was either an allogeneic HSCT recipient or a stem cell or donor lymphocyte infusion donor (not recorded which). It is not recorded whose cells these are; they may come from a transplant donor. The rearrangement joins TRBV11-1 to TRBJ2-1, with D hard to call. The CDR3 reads CASSFAQDNEQFF. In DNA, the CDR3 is TGTGCCAGCAGCTTCGCCCAAGACAATGAGCAGTTCTTC.